This entry lists 19 T cell receptor beta chains sequenced from one sample in a study of shared T cell receptors in the human thymus. Profiling relied on immunoSEQ multiplex PCR, and the TCRdb table lists in-frame clones only, not all of them. Of fewer than 700,000 clones in the sample, roughly 90% are singletons; the top ten hold approximately 0.01%. These data were likewise used in another study, on human thymus T cells.

Sequencing input: thymocytes. These receptors all come from a boy in the first two years of life with a congenital heart defect.

The chain carries TRBV19 and TRBJ1-5, with TRBD1 matching 7 bases. The CDR3 runs 19 residues. V lost 3 bases, J lost 0 bases, and 14 bases stayed unmatched. CDR1 is LNHDA, CDR2 SQIVND, per germline (reference sequence). CDR3 DNA sequence: TGTGCCAGTAGTATCTTGAGCTCGACAGGGAAAAATAGCAATCAGCCCCAGCATTTT. Amino acid sequence: CASSILSSTGKNSNQPQHF.

The sample holds a few counts of this clone. The chain joins TRBV5-6 to TRBJ2-7, with 9 bases aligning to TRBD1. The CDR3 has 14 amino acids. Germline V gene lookup returns CDR1 SGHDT and CDR2 YYEEEE. The junction had 5 bases not matched to a gene; V was cut back by 4 bases and J by 3 bases. DNA of the CDR3: TGTGCCAGCAGCCTACAGGGGGCGCTCTACGAGCAGTACTTC. Translating it yields CASSLQGALYEQYF.

The chain uses TRBV7-9 and TRBJ1-4, with D tentatively TRBD1 (5 bases). Germline CDR1 is SEHNR and CDR2 is FQNEAQ (reference sequence). The V end was cut by 3 bases, the J end by 8 bases, with 10 bases between. CDR3 length equals 13 residues. The CDR3 reads CASSLTAGEKLFF. The CDR3 DNA follows: TGTGCCAGCAGCTTGACAGCAGGGGAAAAACTGTTTTTT. Filled out from reference TRBV7-9 and TRBJ1-4, the complete variable domain reads DTGVSQNPRHKITKRGQNVTFRCDPISEHNRLYWYRQTLGQGPEFLTYFQNEAQLEKSRLLSDRFSAERPKGSFSTLEIQRTEQGDSAMYLCASSLTAGEKLFFGSGTQLSVL.

The chain employs TRBV4-3 and TRBJ1-5; possible D gene TRBD1, 5 bases. Germline CDR1 LGHNA, CDR2 YSLEER. Deletions cut 0 bases from V and 1 base from J, with 10 bases between. The CDR3 is 16 amino acids. CDR3 sequence reads: CASSQENRGSNQPQHF. The CDR3 nucleotides read TGCGCCAGCAGCCAAGAAAATAGGGGCAGCAATCAGCCCCAGCATTTT.

The CDR3 sequence: CASSHGRDREAFF. The CDR3 region has the DNA TGCGCCAGCAGCCATGGCCGGGACAGAGAAGCTTTCTTT. V usage is TRBV4-1 and J usage is TRBJ1-1; 7 bases map to TRBD1. The germline CDR1 and CDR2 sequences are MGHRA and YSYEKL. The CDR3 length is 13 residues. V shed 3 bases, J shed 8 bases, and the junction held 6 bases outside the gene matches.

A word on this clone: Within the sample, other DNA sequences also encode this same CDR3. The chain joins TRBV5-1 to TRBJ2-2; D may be TRBD2 (6 bases). The length of the CDR3 is 15 residues. Trimming stripped 2 bases from V and 4 bases from J, with 12 bases between. CDR1 and CDR2 from the germline V gene are SGHRS and YFSETQ. The CDR3 region has the DNA TGCGCCAGCAGCTTAGTGGGAGGTGGCACCGGGGAGCTGTTTTTT. Protein product: CASSLVGGGTGELFF.

J is TRBJ1-1 and V is TRBV27, with D maybe TRBD1 (6 bases). The V and J ends lost 6 bases and 3 bases respectively, with 11 bases between them. The CDR3 length is 13 residues. Germline V gene data show CDR1 as MNHEY and CDR2 as SMNVEV (reference sequence). DNA for the CDR3: TGTGCCAGCAGGGGGGCCATTCACACTGAAGCTTTCTTT. It translates to CASRGAIHTEAFF.

The chain joins TRBV6-5 to TRBJ2-2; 8 bases match TRBD2. The CDR3 loop spans 16 amino acids. From germline, CDR1 is MNHEY and CDR2 SVGAGI. V dropped 3 bases and J dropped 3; count of bases not matched to a gene: 6. The CDR3 spells CASSYPGGPDTGELFF. CDR3 sequence (DNA): TGTGCCAGCAGTTATCCGGGAGGGCCCGACACCGGGGAGCTGTTTTTT.

The chain uses TRBV10-3 and TRBJ2-7; 7 bases map to TRBD1. Trimming removed 2 bases from V and 2 bases from J; junction bases left unmatched: 3. CDR1 ENHRY and CDR2 SYGVKD come from the germline V gene. The length of the CDR3 is 14 residues. The CDR3 loop is CAISEDRAAYEQYF. CDR3 DNA: TGTGCCATCAGTGAGGACAGGGCTGCCTACGAGCAGTACTTC.

The chain has TRBV14 and TRBJ2-6, with 7 positions matching TRBD1. This CDR3 is 16 amino acids long. The germline V gene has CDR1 SGHDN and CDR2 FVKESK. V dropped 4 bases and J dropped 2; count of bases not matched to a gene: 5. The CDR3 spells CASSPRGGTGANVLTF. The DNA for the CDR3 is TGTGCCAGCAGCCCCCGAGGGGGCACTGGGGCCAACGTCCTGACTTTC. The full variable domain, rest sourced from reference TRBV14 and TRBJ2-6, is EAGVTQFPSHSVIEKGQTVTLRCDPISGHDNLYWYRRVMGKEIKFLLHFVKESKQDESGMPNNRFLAERTGGTYSTLKVQPAELEDSGVYFCASSPRGGTGANVLTFGAGSRLTVL.

This clone came up a few times. The J gene is TRBJ1-1, the V gene TRBV5-7, with D unresolved. TRBV5-7 is annotated as an ORF whose role is uncertain. The V end lost 4 bases, the J end lost 10 bases, and 5 bases lay between the germline ends. The CDR3 sequence is 9 residues long. The CDR3 loop reads CASSPRAFF. CDR3 DNA: TGTGCCAGCAGCCCCCGAGCTTTCTTT.

This chain connects TRBV27 to TRBJ1-2; TRBD1 matches at 11 bases. Germline V gene data show CDR1 as MNHEY and CDR2 as SMNVEV (reference sequence). CDR3 length: 15 residues. After removal of 5 bases from V and 3 bases from J, the junction contained 5 bases not matched to a gene. The CDR3 DNA follows: TGTGCCAGCAGTAGAGCGGGACAGGGGGACTATGGCTACACCTTC. This gives the protein CASSRAGQGDYGYTF.

The V gene is TRBV6-6, the J gene TRBJ2-4; D call uncertain. CDR1 and CDR2 from the germline V gene are MNHNY and SVGAGI (reference sequence). V was shortened by 6 bases and J by 1 base, with 10 bases between the two germline ends. CDR3 length equals 14 residues. The CDR3 region is CASSLTKAKNIQYF. The CDR3, as DNA: TGTGCCAGCAGCCTCACAAAGGCCAAAAACATTCAGTACTTC.

CDR3 loop: CASSETGQGPWGTEAFF. CDR3 nucleotides: TGTGCCAGCAGTGAAACGGGACAGGGGCCATGGGGTACTGAAGCTTTCTTT. J is TRBJ1-1 and V is TRBV6-1; 10 nucleotides align to TRBD1. The junction had 11 bases not matched to a gene; V was cut back by 2 bases and J by 5 bases. The CDR3 extends over 17 amino acids. In germline, CDR1 is MNHNS, CDR2 SASEGT.

The CDR3 bases are TGTGCCAGCAAGGACAGGGATTCCTACGAGCAGTACTTC. Its protein is CASKDRDSYEQYF. This chain joins TRBV6-1 and TRBJ2-7; the match to TRBD1 covers 8 bases. CDR3 length: 13 residues. CDR1 is MNHNS and CDR2 is SASEGT in the germline V gene. V trimming: 7 bases; J trimming: 1 base; junction bases outside the gene matches: 3.

The rearrangement links TRBV12-5 to TRBJ2-5, with D perhaps TRBD1 (6 bases). V was cut by 1 base and J by 1 base, with 7 bases left in between. CDR1 is LGHNT and CDR2 is FRNRAP in the germline V gene. The CDR3 is 14 residues long. In DNA form, the CDR3 reads TGTGCTAGTGGTTTGGGGGGGCTCCAAGAGACCCAGTACTTC. Translation gives CASGLGGLQETQYF.

Only one count was recorded for this clone. This chain uses TRBV28 with TRBJ2-1; 7 nucleotides align to TRBD1. The germline gives CDR1 MDHEN, CDR2 SYDVKM. The V gene end was trimmed by 4 bases and the J gene end by 4 bases; junction bases not matched to a gene: 7. The CDR3 is made up of 15 amino acids. The CDR3 protein is CASSSGDSPYNEQFF. CDR3 nucleotide sequence: TGTGCCAGCAGTTCCGGGGACAGCCCTTACAATGAGCAGTTCTTC.

The chain carries TRBV5-4 and TRBJ2-7, with no clear D. Germline V gives CDR1 SGHNT, CDR2 YYREEE (reference sequence). V was pared by 3 bases and J by 3 bases, with 7 bases between. The CDR3 runs 12 residues. CDR3 loop: CASSSSGYEQYF. The CDR3 DNA reads as TGTGCCAGCAGCTCCTCGGGCTACGAGCAGTACTTC.

The chain links TRBV10-1 to TRBJ2-7; tentatively, D is TRBD2 (6 bases). V lost 5 bases and J 2 bases, leaving 13 bases between the germline ends. The CDR3 is 14 residues long. Germline V gene sequence: CDR1 WNHNN, CDR2 SYGVQD (reference sequence). The CDR3 nucleotides read TGCGCCAGCAGTCCGACTAGGACCCCCTACGAGCAGTACTTC. It codes for CASSPTRTPYEQYF.